Following are 24 T cell receptor beta chains from one sample sequenced in a study of blood T cell repertoires in COVID-19. Measured with immunoSEQ multiplex PCR; TCRdb has only the in-frame clones, and not every one. Of 30,000 to 40,000 clones listed, more than 85% were seen once; the top ten hold around 5.2%. The sample was peripheral blood. These receptors were taken from a human donor in a cohort sampled during active COVID-19.

The CDR3 nucleotides are TGTGCCAGCAGTTCTACAGGGAGCCCTGGCTACGAGCAGTACTTC. Translating it yields CASSSTGSPGYEQYF. The rearrangement joins TRBV6-2 or TRBV6-3 to TRBJ2-7, with D possibly TRBD1 on 6 matching bases. Germline V gene data show CDR1 as MNHEY and CDR2 as SVGEGT. Trimming removed 4 bases at V and 3 bases at J, with 16 bases between. The CDR3 spans 15 residues.

The chain carries TRBV18 and TRBJ2-7; 7 bases are shared with TRBD2. Germline loops: CDR1 KGHSH, CDR2 LQKENI. The V and J ends lost 2 bases and 4 bases, in that order; junction bases with no gene match: 11. This CDR3 has 16 amino acids. CDR3 in DNA: TGTGCCAGCTCACCAATAGGCGGGAGTCAAAGGTACGAGCAGTACTTC. Translation: CASSPIGGSQRYEQYF.

The V gene is TRBV15, the J gene TRBJ1-2, with unresolved D. V was pared by 5 bases and J by 1 base, with 14 bases between. This CDR3 contains 15 residues. CDR1 and CDR2 (germline): LNHNV, YYDKDF (reference sequence). The CDR3 DNA sequence: TGTGCCACCAGCCTTGACACCCTCGATAACTATGGCTACACCTTC. Translating it yields CATSLDTLDNYGYTF. Complete variable domain (other parts from reference TRBV15 and TRBJ1-2): DAMVIQNPRYQVTQFGKPVTLSCSQTLNHNVMYWYQQKSSQAPKLLFHYYDKDFNNEADTPDNFQSRRPNTSFCFLDIRSPGLGDTAMYLCATSLDTLDNYGYTFGSGTRLTVV.

The chain has TRBV19 and TRBJ1-1; no firm D call. Germline CDR1 reads LNHDA; CDR2 reads SQIVND (reference sequence). The CDR3 loop spans 13 amino acids. V dropped 8 bases and J dropped 5 bases, with 15 bases sitting between them. The CDR3: CASRAGRETEAFF. CDR3 coding DNA: TGTGCCAGTCGAGCAGGTAGAGAAACTGAAGCTTTCTTT.

The rearrangement uses TRBV15 and TRBJ1-2; D is ambiguous. This CDR3 has 16 residues. The germline V gene has CDR1 LNHNV and CDR2 YYDKDF (reference sequence). V shed 5 bases and J shed 4 bases, with 20 bases lying between them. The CDR3: CATSVNSGDNVYGYTF. The CDR3 DNA is TGTGCCACCAGCGTGAACTCCGGGGATAATGTCTATGGCTACACCTTC.

The J gene is TRBJ2-1, the V gene TRBV27; D call uncertain. Deletions cut 3 bases from V and 0 bases from J, with 6 bases between. Germline loops: CDR1 MNHEY, CDR2 SMNVEV (reference sequence). This CDR3 is built from 14 residues. CDR3 DNA: TGTGCCAGCAGTTTGGTAGACTCCTACAATGAGCAGTTCTTC. It is translated as CASSLVDSYNEQFF.

The genes are TRBV2 and TRBJ2-6, with 9 bases that match TRBD1. Germline loops: CDR1 SNHLY, CDR2 FYNNEI. V lost 9 bases and J lost 2; bases outside the gene matches: 2. The CDR3 runs 14 residues. The DNA for the CDR3 is TGTGCCAGACAGGGGGCAGCTGGGGCCAACGTCCTGACTTTC. This translates into CARQGAAGANVLTF.

The genes are TRBV27 and TRBJ1-4; D unclear. The V end lost 0 bases, the J end lost 8 bases, and 16 bases lay between the germline ends. CDR1 and CDR2 from the germline V gene are MNHEY and SMNVEV (reference sequence). This CDR3 contains 16 residues. CDR3 in amino acids: CASSLSKGGFGEKLFF. The DNA of the CDR3 is TGTGCCAGCAGTTTATCGAAGGGAGGGTTTGGCGAAAAACTGTTTTTT.

The V and J genes are TRBV6-2 or TRBV6-3 and TRBJ2-7; D remains ambiguous. Germline CDR1 is MNHEY and CDR2 is SVGEGT. The CDR3 covers 12 residues. Trimming took off 4 bases at V and 3 bases at J, with 7 bases between the two ends. The CDR3 coding sequence is TGTGCCAGCAGTTCCCTCAGCTACGAGCAGTACTTC. Translation: CASSSLSYEQYF.

This chain connects TRBV7-8 to TRBJ2-7; D is ambiguous. The CDR3 extends over 15 amino acids. Germline CDR1 is SGHVS and CDR2 is FQNEAQ. V shed 1 base and J shed 1 base, with 11 bases lying between them. The CDR3 region has the DNA TGTGCCAGCAGCTTAGGGGCGAGACCTTCCTACGAGCAGTACTTC. Amino acid sequence: CASSLGARPSYEQYF. The variable domain in full, completed from reference TRBV7-8 and TRBJ2-7, reads GAGVSQSPRYKVAKRGQDVALRCDPISGHVSLFWYQQALGQGPEFLTYFQNEAQLDKSGLPSDRFFAERPEGSVSTLKIQRTQQEDSAVYLCASSLGARPSYEQYFGPGTRLTVT.

The V call is TRBV13, the J call TRBJ2-1; 7 bases are a match to TRBD1. Germline CDR1 is PRHDT and CDR2 is FYEKMQ (reference sequence). The ends lost 6 bases at V and 3 bases at J; junction bases unmatched: 5. The CDR3 sequence is 14 residues long. The CDR3 here is CASRRTGDYNEQFF. The CDR3 coding sequence is TGTGCCAGCAGAAGGACAGGCGACTACAATGAGCAGTTCTTC.

The V gene is TRBV7-9, the J gene TRBJ2-7; possibly TRBD1 for D (5 bases). This CDR3 spans 11 amino acids. Germline loops: CDR1 SEHNR, CDR2 FQNEAQ (reference sequence). The V and J ends lost 4 bases and 6 bases respectively, with 7 bases between them. The CDR3 is CASSSRAEQYF. DNA of the CDR3: TGTGCCAGCAGCTCCAGGGCCGAGCAGTACTTC.

This rearrangement joins TRBV12-5 to TRBJ2-1; 7 nucleotides align to TRBD2. CDR1 LGHNT and CDR2 FRNRAP come from the germline V gene. V trimming: 5 bases; J trimming: 4 bases; junction bases outside the gene matches: 8. The CDR3 contains 15 residues. The CDR3 loop reads CASGGAGVSYNEQFF. The CDR3 coding sequence is TGTGCTAGTGGTGGGGCGGGAGTTTCATACAATGAGCAGTTCTTC.

The V call is TRBV5-6, the J call TRBJ2-7; perhaps TRBD1 as D (5 bases). Deletions cut 0 bases from V and 4 bases from J, with 8 bases between. The CDR3 has 13 residues. In germline, CDR1 is SGHDT, CDR2 YYEEEE. This CDR3 reads CASSLGQKYEQYF. The CDR3 bases are TGTGCCAGCAGCTTGGGACAGAAATACGAGCAGTACTTC. Using reference TRBV5-6 and TRBJ2-7 for the parts outside the CDR3, the full variable domain is DAGVTQSPTHLIKTRGQQVTLRCSPKSGHDTVSWYQQALGQGPQFIFQYYEEEERQRGNFPDRFSGHQFPNYSSELNVNALLLGDSALYLCASSLGQKYEQYFGPGTRLTVT.

This chain uses TRBV28 with TRBJ1-2; 7 bases line up with TRBD1. The CDR3 runs 12 residues. Germline loops: CDR1 MDHEN, CDR2 SYDVKM. V lost 6 bases, J lost 7 bases, and 5 bases stayed unmatched. The CDR3 DNA reads as TGTGCCAGCAGATCACAGGGGCCTGGCTACACCTTC. Its translation is CASRSQGPGYTF.

Worth noting for this clone: Different DNA sequences within this sample yield the same CDR3. The V call is TRBV11-2, the J call TRBJ2-5; 7 bases match TRBD2. From germline, CDR1 is SGHAT and CDR2 FQNNGV. The CDR3 extends over 15 amino acids. V lost 1 base to trimming and J lost 3 bases; unmatched junction nucleotides: 5. The CDR3 loop is CASSLGAGVEETQYF. CDR3 nucleotides: TGTGCCAGCAGCTTAGGTGCGGGAGTGGAAGAGACCCAGTACTTC. The complete variable domain, with remaining parts taken from reference TRBV11-2 and TRBJ2-5, reads EAGVAQSPRYKIIEKRQSVAFWCNPISGHATLYWYQQILGQGPKLLIQFQNNGVVDDSQLPKDRFSAERLKGVDSTLKIQPAKLEDSAVYLCASSLGAGVEETQYFGPGTRLLVL.

This clone was counted between two and nine times. The V gene is TRBV6-5, the J gene TRBJ1-5; a weak D match, TRBD1 (5 bases). In germline, CDR1 is MNHEY, CDR2 SVGAGI. Trimming left V 5 bases short and J 3 bases short, with 14 bases between. The length of the CDR3 is 15 residues. The CDR3 loop reads CASSPVRGINQPQHF. CDR3 nucleotides: TGTGCCAGCAGTCCCGTGCGGGGGATCAATCAGCCCCAGCATTTT.

The count of this clone is one. The CDR3 DNA reads TGTGCCAGCAGCTCAGGGGATCACACTGAAGCTTTCTTT. Its translation is CASSSGDHTEAFF. The gene calls are TRBV11-2 and TRBJ1-1; D perhaps matches TRBD1 (6 bases). CDR1 is SGHAT and CDR2 is FQNNGV in the germline V gene. Trimming took off 4 bases at V and 3 bases at J, with 9 bases between the two ends. The CDR3 sequence is 13 residues long.

The chain couples TRBV2 to TRBJ1-2; D is possibly TRBD1 (5 bases). The CDR3 covers 15 residues. Trimming left V 5 bases short and J 4 bases short, with 17 bases between. Germline CDR1 and CDR2: SNHLY and FYNNEI. The CDR3 loop is CASSSAGGSTYGYTF. In nucleotides, the CDR3 is TGTGCCAGCAGTTCGGCGGGGGGGTCAACCTATGGCTACACCTTC. Full variable domain (outside the CDR3, taken from reference TRBV2 and TRBJ1-2): EPEVTQTPSHQVTQMGQEVILRCVPISNHLYFYWYRQILGQKVEFLVSFYNNEISEKSEIFDDQFSVERPDGSNFTLKIRSTKLEDSAMYFCASSSAGGSTYGYTFGSGTRLTVV.

This clone was detected a few times. This chain uses TRBV6-5 with TRBJ2-7, with 9 bases aligning to TRBD1. V was pared by 4 bases and J by 6 bases, with 4 bases of the junction left unmatched. The CDR3 consists of 13 residues. CDR1 MNHEY and CDR2 SVGAGI come from the germline V gene. CDR3: CASSSTGGGEQYF. CDR3 nucleotide sequence: TGTGCCAGCAGTTCAACAGGGGGCGGCGAGCAGTACTTC.

The chain links TRBV7-8 to TRBJ1-5, with 8 nucleotides matching TRBD1. V lost 5 bases to trimming and J lost 7 bases; unmatched junction nucleotides: 10. Germline V gives CDR1 SGHVS, CDR2 FQNEAQ. The CDR3 length is 15 residues. CDR3: CASSARRTGRQPQHF. The DNA for the CDR3 is TGTGCCAGCAGCGCGAGGCGGACAGGGCGACAGCCCCAGCATTTT.

The chain is built from TRBV7-8 and TRBJ2-1; no definite D call. Germline V gene data show CDR1 as SGHVS and CDR2 as FQNEAQ. The CDR3 runs 14 residues. Trimming pared 3 bases from V and 1 base from J, leaving 7 bases between. The CDR3 spells CASSLASSYNEQFF. The CDR3 DNA sequence: TGTGCCAGCAGCTTGGCCAGTTCCTACAATGAGCAGTTCTTC.

The chain combines TRBV10-1 with TRBJ2-1; D is perhaps TRBD1 (6 bases). Trimming removed 8 bases at V and 3 bases at J, with 8 bases between. CDR3 length: 12 amino acids. CDR1 is WNHNN and CDR2 is SYGVQD in the germline V gene (reference sequence). The chain's CDR3 is CASGTSYNEQFF. In DNA form, the CDR3 reads TGCGCCAGCGGGACAAGCTACAATGAGCAGTTCTTC.

The table lists this clone with a few counts. The V and J genes are TRBV7-9 and TRBJ1-5, with 7 bases aligning to TRBD1. The CDR3 spans 15 residues. The J segment lost 3 bases and the V segment lost 6 bases, leaving 8 bases of the junction unmatched. The germline CDR1 and CDR2 sequences are SEHNR and FQNEAQ (reference sequence). Written as DNA, the CDR3 is TGTGCCAGCAGTCACGACAGGGCGGCCAATCAGCCCCAGCATTTT. Translating it yields CASSHDRAANQPQHF.